The source of this T cell receptor beta chain is a study of post-analysis software for immune sequencing data (dated by TCRdb to 2013 to 2016). For the wider study: Relapsing-remitting, secondary progressive and progressive-relapsing multiple sclerosis were recorded as disease courses, and subtype annotation was lacking for some patients. Patient repertoires were compared against roughly 10 previously published healthy control repertoires from donors aged 6 to 25 years. A subset of samples was prepared in parallel using single-end sample barcoding, then pooled and co-amplified after Illumina adapter ligation. Overall study results and their limits: A handful of TRBV segments, including TRBV5-6, TRBV5-1 and TRBV20-1, were significantly more frequent in patients than controls. The control group was slightly older than the multiple sclerosis patient group. Significantly lower normalized Chao1 diversity was found in multiple sclerosis patients than in controls, suggesting substantial peripheral T-cell clonal expansion. Direct clustering with F measure showed strong co-clustering of samples prepared in the same batch, prompting a batch-effect correction.

Worth noting for this clonotype: Its antigen is still unknown. No base qualities exist here, and no much larger clone lies one base off it.

To demonstrate the VDJtools post-analysis software, the study profiled TCR beta repertoires from the peripheral blood of 13 young patients with multiple sclerosis. The patients with multiple sclerosis were children and adolescents between about 6 and 15 years of age. CDR1 and CDR2 were assigned from the germline V gene as MNHNS and SASEGT. The CDR3 measures 11 amino acids from cysteine to phenylalanine. The only DNA kept is the CDR3, 33 bases in frame from the first base. V is cut by 0 bases and J by 10 bases, and the space between the germline ends is 4 bases. The library was built by means of PCR. The instrument given in TCRdb is Illumina HiSeq 2500. To reduce PCR and sequencing biases, unique molecular identifiers were built into the TCR beta cDNA libraries. Per 1 to 10 million input T cells, roughly 500,000 cDNA molecules were obtained, such that each molecule approximated one T cell. The patient libraries were prepared and sequenced using the same protocol as the earlier healthy control dataset. Within a given batch, samples were prepared together, multiplexed and sequenced on the same HiSeq lane. The published analysis was carried out like this. Raw barcoded reads were processed with MIGEC, and single-read molecular identifier groups were discarded before consensus assembly and CDR3 extraction. VDJtools was used for post-analysis of the clonotype tables, with diversity normalized by down-sampling every dataset to the smallest sample size. To correct batch-related cross-sample contamination, repertoire overlap clustering matched CDR3 amino acid sequences but not nucleotide sequences. Clones were called with MiXCR by TCRdb after fastp trimmed the public reads at Q25, and only in-frame beta chains were retained. Every entry covers one CDR3 protein and lists the most common genes and DNA from its rows. TCRdb's processing, not the study's, gives the V and J calls here. For this sample the table gives roughly 670,000 distinct CDR3 sequences, of which approximately 60% were detected only once. About 10% of the sample is taken by the ten largest.

The V gene is TRBV6-1 and the J gene is TRBJ2-1; there is no confident call for the D gene. Sequenced input: blood. The source of this sequence is a girl aged 2-10 years with multiple sclerosis. The nucleotide sequence reads TGTGCCAGCAGTGAAGCGCGGGAGCAGTTCTTC. The translation is CASSEAREQFF.